One sample yielded the 21 T cell receptor beta chains listed below, sequenced in a study of cytomegalovirus exposure and HLA in healthy donors. Amplification used 60 Vbeta primers and 13 Jbeta primers. The data were produced by immunoSEQ multiplex PCR, yet TCRdb's version contains in-frame clones alone and is incomplete. The data contain around 140,000 clones, 76% of them seen just once; the ten biggest clones take up less than 2%. The source material was PBMCs. These receptors came from a middle-aged man in good health and CMV-seronegative.

This chain links TRBV6-5 with TRBJ2-5, with TRBD2 matching 13 bases. The junction had 8 bases not matched to a gene; V was cut back by 5 bases and J by 11 bases. Germline assignment: CDR1 MNHEY and CDR2 SVGAGI. The CDR3 totals 14 residues. The CDR3 region has the DNA TGTGCCAGCAGTGAACTAGCGGGAGGGCGTGAGCAGTACTTC. Protein: CASSELAGGREQYF.

This clone was observed a handful of times. The chain combines TRBV19 with TRBJ1-5, with 7 bases matching TRBD1. The CDR3 length is 14 residues. Germline V CDR1 and CDR2: LNHDA, SQIVND (reference sequence). Trimming at V came to 8 bases and at J to 0 bases, leaving 4 bases not matched to a gene. CDR3 coding DNA: TGTGCCAGTGACAGGGCGTCTAGCAATCAGCCCCAGCATTTT. It codes for CASDRASSNQPQHF. Looking up the rest from reference TRBV19 and TRBJ1-5 gives the full variable domain: DGGITQSPKYLFRKEGQNVTLSCEQNLNHDAMYWYRQDPGQGLRLIYYSQIVNDFQKGDIAEGYSVSREKKESFPLTVTSAQKNPTAFYLCASDRASSNQPQHFGDGTRLSIL.

V and J are TRBV11-2 and TRBJ1-2; 8 nucleotides match TRBD1. This CDR3 is built from 17 residues. CDR1 SGHAT and CDR2 FQNNGV come from the germline V gene. V trimming: 1 base; J trimming: 1 base; junction bases outside the gene matches: 8. The CDR3 DNA reads TGTGCCAGCAGCTTAGCCGGGCAGGGGGCCGATAACTATGGCTACACCTTC. Translated, it gives CASSLAGQGADNYGYTF.

The chain uses TRBV9 and TRBJ2-5; 8 bases map to TRBD2. Germline values: CDR1 SGDLS, CDR2 YYNGEE. Germline trimming cut 4 bases from V and 11 bases from J; bases unmatched to any gene: 10. This CDR3 has 13 amino acids. CDR3 sequence: CASSFGLAGEQYF. As DNA, the CDR3 is TGTGCCAGCAGCTTCGGACTAGCTGGGGAGCAGTACTTC.

The chain recombines TRBV6-1 with TRBJ2-1; D is unresolved. The CDR3 covers 14 residues. Trimming shortened V by 7 bases and J by 0 bases, and 10 bases separated the two germline ends. Germline V gene data show CDR1 as MNHNS and CDR2 as SASEGT. The CDR3 here is CASILGSSYNEQFF. CDR3 nucleotides: TGTGCCAGCATCCTAGGTAGCTCCTACAATGAGCAGTTCTTC.

The rearrangement joins TRBV9 to TRBJ2-3, with TRBD2 matching 12 bases. The germline gives CDR1 SGDLS, CDR2 YYNGEE. With V trimmed by 0 bases and J by 2 bases, 7 bases remained unmatched. The CDR3 totals 18 residues. CDR3 bases: TGTGCCAGCAGCGTAGCTGGGCTAGCGGGGGGGATCACAGATACGCAGTATTTT. It codes for CASSVAGLAGGITDTQYF. Looking up the rest from reference TRBV9 and TRBJ2-3 gives the full variable domain: DSGVTQTPKHLITATGQRVTLRCSPRSGDLSVYWYQQSLDQGLQFLIQYYNGEERAKGNILERFSAQQFPDLHSELNLSSLELGDSALYFCASSVAGLAGGITDTQYFGPGTRLTVL.

This rearrangement joins TRBV21-1 to TRBJ1-5. TRBV21-1 is noted as a pseudogene. The CDR3 spans 16 residues. The CDR3 sequence: CASSKVGGHSNQPQHF. The DNA of the CDR3 is TGTGCCAGCAGCAAAGTGGGGGGGCATAGCAATCAGCCCCAGCATTTT.

The chain links TRBV4-1 to TRBJ2-7, with 9 bases fitting TRBD1. Germline V gene lookup returns CDR1 MGHRA and CDR2 YSYEKL. The CDR3 contains 18 residues. J lost 2 bases, V lost 0 bases, and 11 bases had no gene match. CDR3: CASSQESVTTGGTYEQYF. For the CDR3, the DNA is TGCGCCAGCAGCCAAGAAAGTGTAACGACAGGGGGGACCTACGAGCAGTACTTC.

Only one count was recorded for this clone. The J gene is TRBJ1-6, the V gene TRBV27, with 10 bases aligning to TRBD1. Trimming took 6 bases from V and 5 from J; bases not matched to a gene: 10. CDR1 and CDR2 (germline): MNHEY, SMNVEV (reference sequence). This CDR3 contains 17 residues. The CDR3 loop reads CASRSGTGVTNNSPLHF. CDR3 DNA sequence: TGTGCCAGCAGGTCCGGGACAGGGGTGACCAATAATTCACCCCTCCACTTT.

The table lists this clone with a few counts. The gene calls are TRBV27 and TRBJ2-3; 11 positions agree with TRBD2. The CDR3 spans 15 residues. The germline V gene has CDR1 MNHEY and CDR2 SMNVEV (reference sequence). The V and J ends lost 8 bases and 10 bases, in that order; junction bases with no gene match: 14. The CDR3 bases are TGTGCCAGCGGAGGGGGTAGCGGGAGGGCCCTATCGCAGTATTTT. It yields the protein CASGGGSGRALSQYF.

The chain carries TRBV28 and TRBJ2-7; TRBD1 agrees at 8 bases. Trimming at V came to 6 bases and at J to 3 bases, leaving 13 bases not matched to a gene. The CDR3 is 16 amino acids. Germline V gene lookup returns CDR1 MDHEN and CDR2 SYDVKM. CDR3 amino acids: CASSPSRAGGIYEQYF. DNA for the CDR3: TGTGCCAGCAGCCCCTCCCGAGCAGGGGGCATCTACGAGCAGTACTTC. The entire variable domain, with the rest obtained from reference TRBV28 and TRBJ2-7, is as follows: DVKVTQSSRYLVKRTGEKVFLECVQDMDHENMFWYRQDPGLGLRLIYFSYDVKMKEKGDIPEGYSVSREKKERFSLILESASTNQTSMYLCASSPSRAGGIYEQYFGPGTRLTVT.

With respect to this clone: This same CDR3 is encoded by further DNA sequences in the sample. The chain has TRBV21-1 and TRBJ2-1; no check of the table's D call, TRBD2, against the DNA was made. TRBV21-1 is annotated as a pseudogene. This CDR3 contains 17 residues. The CDR3 DNA is TGTGCCAGCAGCAAAGGTCTCGGGAGCGGGAGGCCCCATGAGCAGTTCTTC. Translating gives CASSKGLGSGRPHEQFF.

This clone was counted once. V gene TRBV9 combines with J gene TRBJ2-7; no firm D call. The V gene lost 4 bases and the J gene lost 2 bases, with 16 bases spanning the gap. Germline CDR1 SGDLS, CDR2 YYNGEE. CDR3 size: 15 residues. This CDR3 reads CASSPPWPAAYEQYF. The CDR3 nucleotides are TGTGCCAGCAGCCCCCCCTGGCCTGCCGCCTACGAGCAGTACTTC.

This chain connects TRBV14 to TRBJ2-7; maybe TRBD2 (7 bases). Germline V CDR1 and CDR2: SGHDN, FVKESK. This CDR3 spans 13 amino acids. V lost 6 bases to trimming and J lost 5 bases, with 14 bases between them. The CDR3 spells CASRIRGGNEQYF. Here the CDR3 DNA reads TGTGCCAGCAGGATAAGGGGGGGAAACGAGCAGTACTTC.

Details on this clone: Other DNA sequences in this sample translate to the same CDR3. The V call is TRBV2, the J call TRBJ2-3, with D perhaps TRBD1 (5 bases). Germline V gives CDR1 SNHLY, CDR2 FYNNEI. The length of the CDR3 is 13 residues. V lost 7 bases, J lost 1 base, and 9 bases lay in between. CDR3 loop: CASKGQGTDTQYF. Here the CDR3 DNA reads TGTGCCAGCAAGGGGCAGGGCACAGATACGCAGTATTTT.

The chain links TRBV6-4 to TRBJ2-3, with TRBD2 identical over 8 bases. The CDR3 sequence is 17 residues long. CDR1 MRHNA and CDR2 SNTAGT come from the germline V gene. The trim removed 7 bases at V and 1 base at J, leaving 13 bases unmatched. This chain's CDR3 is CASTKPEAGAGTDTQYF. CDR3 sequence (DNA): TGTGCCAGCACCAAACCCGAAGCGGGAGCGGGCACAGATACGCAGTATTTT.

The rearrangement joins TRBV27 to TRBJ2-7; unclear D gene. CDR1 MNHEY and CDR2 SMNVEV come from the germline V gene (reference sequence). This CDR3 is 11 amino acids long. Deletions cut 6 bases from V and 2 bases from J, with 5 bases between. CDR3 residues: CASSSPYEQYF. The CDR3 DNA follows: TGTGCCAGCAGCTCCCCCTACGAGCAGTACTTC.

This CDR3 is CAWSAGLGYGYTF. The CDR3 DNA is TGTGCCTGGAGTGCCGGACTGGGCTATGGCTACACCTTC. The V gene is TRBV30, the J gene TRBJ1-2; the D is unclear. CDR1 and CDR2 from the germline V gene are GTSNPN and SVGIG (reference sequence). This CDR3 has 13 amino acids. Deletions cut 1 base from V and 4 bases from J, with 10 bases between. Variable domain in full (rest from reference TRBV30 and TRBJ1-2): SQTIHQWPATLVQPVGSPLSLECTVEGTSNPNLYWYRQAAGRGLQLLFYSVGIGQISSEVPQNLSASRPQDRQFILSSKKLLLSDSGFYLCAWSAGLGYGYTFGSGTRLTVV.

The gene calls are TRBV5-6 and TRBJ2-5; D not certain. This CDR3 has 13 residues. Deletions cut 0 bases from V and 2 bases from J, with 5 bases between. Germline V CDR1 and CDR2: SGHDT, YYEEEE. The CDR3 spells CASSLGQQETQYF. Here the CDR3 DNA reads TGTGCCAGCAGCTTGGGGCAGCAAGAGACCCAGTACTTC.

The chain uses TRBV6-1 and TRBJ2-5, with D possibly matching TRBD2 (6 bases). V lost 4 bases and J 1 base, leaving 7 bases between the germline ends. Germline CDR1 reads MNHNS; CDR2 reads SASEGT. The CDR3 has 13 amino acids. CDR3 bases: TGTGCCAGCAGTGGTAGCGGCCAAGAGACCCAGTACTTC. Encoded protein: CASSGSGQETQYF.

The V and J genes are TRBV28 and TRBJ1-1; maybe TRBD1 (6 bases). V was clipped by 11 bases and J by 1 base, with 20 bases between them. The germline V gene has CDR1 MDHEN and CDR2 SYDVKM. The CDR3 contains 15 residues. The CDR3 sequence is CAGRPQGYRNTEAFF. The CDR3 bases are TGTGCCGGTAGACCTCAGGGGTATAGGAACACTGAAGCTTTCTTT.